This TCR beta chain was profiled in a study of T cell responses to AZD1222 COVID-19 vaccine. Germline CDR1 is GTSNPN and CDR2 is SVGIG (reference sequence). This CDR3 contains 14 residues. V lost 1 base, J lost 9 bases, and 16 bases lay in between. Using immunoSEQ multiplex PCR, the repertoire was profiled, and TCRdb retains in-frame clones only, with some absent. The sample has about 120,000 clones, approximately 90% seen once. As to this clone: Its antigen remains unidentified.

Study results and limitations: The peak T cell response came first, and repertoires were sampled only after it. Donors were mostly white British, more females; clonal diversity possibly underestimated. Spike-specific TCR breadth and depth went up after people got two AZD1222 doses. Unmutated variant regions reportedly attract nearly half of all spike-specific TCRs.

The sample in question was peripheral blood, obtained on day 0 of AZD1222 vaccination. This chain joins TRBV30 and TRBJ1-5; weak D call: TRBD1 (5 bases). This sequence originates from an adult in good health. This chain's CDR3 is CAWSGSGKGRPQHF. The CDR3 DNA sequence: TGTGCCTGGAGTGGCTCAGGGAAGGGGCGGCCCCAGCATTTT.